A selection of T cell receptor beta chains follows, all from one sample in a study of Graves' ophthalmopathy and Graves' hyperthyroidism. MiXCR, run by TCRdb on the multiplex PCR reads, gives a single entry per CDR3 protein. This sample has hundreds of thousands of distinct CDR3 sequences, with under 50% found just once. The specimen was peripheral blood. The receptors here all came from an adult man with Graves' ophthalmopathy. The CDR3 runs from the conserved cysteine through the conserved F or W. Each record gives: J gene, clone size, D gene, V gene, CDR3 DNA, CDR3 protein. D genes are given only for firm matches. Size is omitted from some rows. Given values are once, few, many or a class for expanded clones.

J: TRBJ1-2; size: many; D: TRBD1; V: TRBV29-1; DNA: TGCAGCGTCGATGACAGGGCGGGCTACACCTTC; CDR3: CSVDDRAGYTF
J: TRBJ1-4; size: .; D: .; V: TRBV9; DNA: TGTGCCAGCAGCGTAGGTGGTTCTGGAAAACTGTTTTTT; CDR3: CASSVGGSGKLFF
J: TRBJ1-1; size: few; D: .; V: TRBV6-5; DNA: TGTGCCAGCAGTTTATCCTATCGGGGTACTGAAGCTTTCTTT; CDR3: CASSLSYRGTEAFF
J: TRBJ2-2; size: .; D: .; V: TRBV10-3; DNA: TGTGCCATCAGTGAGTCTGGGAGTGCCGGGGAGCTGTTTTTT; CDR3: CAISESGSAGELFF
J: TRBJ2-2; size: .; D: .; V: TRBV29-1; DNA: TGCAGCGTTGAGTTGGACGGGAGCACGGGTACCGGGGAGCTGTTTTTT; CDR3: CSVELDGSTGTGELFF
J: TRBJ1-2; size: many; D: TRBD1; V: TRBV29-1; DNA: TGCAGCGTTGAAGCCCAGGGGGCCGATGGCTACACCTTC; CDR3: CSVEAQGADGYTF
J: TRBJ1-2; size: many; D: .; V: TRBV5-1; DNA: TGCGCCAGCAGCCCAGACCGCTCAGGGGAGATAGATGGCTACACCTTC; CDR3: CASSPDRSGEIDGYTF
J: TRBJ2-7; size: .; D: .; V: TRBV15; DNA: TGTGCCACCAGCAGTGCTCCTGACGGTCGTGGTCTTAACTTC; CDR3: CATSSAPDGRGLNF
J: TRBJ2-7; size: .; D: .; V: TRBV20-1; DNA: TGCAGTGCTAGAGGTCGGGCACTAGTCCCCAACGAGCAGTACTTC; CDR3: CSARGRALVPNEQYF
J: TRBJ2-2; size: many; D: .; V: TRBV9; DNA: TGTGCCAGCAGCGTAGACAGCACCGGGGAGCTGTTTTTT; CDR3: CASSVDSTGELFF
J: TRBJ2-7; size: many; D: .; V: TRBV7-9; DNA: TGTGCCAGCAGCGGGCGATGGCGGGACTCCTACGAGCAGTACTTC; CDR3: CASSGRWRDSYEQYF
J: TRBJ1-5; size: .; D: TRBD1; V: TRBV20-1; DNA: TGCAGTGCTAGAGGTGACAGGGAGCATCAGCATTTT; CDR3: CSARGDREHQHF
J: TRBJ1-2; size: once; D: TRBD1; V: TRBV24-1; DNA: TGTGCCACCAGTGATCGAGGAGGGACAGGGAATACCTTC; CDR3: CATSDRGGTGNTF
J: TRBJ2-1; size: .; D: .; V: TRBV29-1; DNA: TGCAGCGTTGAACCAGGGGTCAATGAGCAGTTCTTC; CDR3: CSVEPGVNEQFF
J: TRBJ2-7; size: few; D: .; V: TRBV27; DNA: TGTGCCAGCAGTTTTTTTCCCGGGGGCGAGCAGTACTTC; CDR3: CASSFFPGGEQYF
J: TRBJ2-2; size: .; D: TRBD1; V: TRBV7-9; DNA: TGTGCCAGCAGCTTTACCCAAGGGGGCTTGGACACCGGGGAGATGTTTTTT; CDR3: CASSFTQGGLDTGEMFF
J: TRBJ2-2; size: .; D: .; V: TRBV12-3/TRBV12-4; DNA: TGTGCCAGCAGTTTTGCCGGGACCGGGGAGCTGTTTTTT; CDR3: CASSFAGTGELFF
J: TRBJ2-2; size: .; D: .; V: TRBV7-8; DNA: TGTGCCAGCTCTGAACTGGGGAGAGGGAGCACCGGGGAGCTGTTTTTT; CDR3: CASSELGRGSTGELFF
J: TRBJ2-5; size: once; D: TRBD1; V: TRBV20-1; DNA: TGCAGTGCTCCTAGCGGACAGGGGGAAGAGACCCAGTACTTC; CDR3: CSAPSGQGEETQYF
J: TRBJ1-4; size: many; D: TRBD1; V: TRBV19; DNA: TGTGCCAGTAGTTACAGGGGGTACTATGGAAAACTGTTTTTT; CDR3: CASSYRGYYGKLFF
J: TRBJ2-7; size: .; D: .; V: TRBV12-3/TRBV12-4; DNA: TGTGCCAGCAGTTCAAGGGAACTGATTTCCTACGAGCAGTACTTC; CDR3: CASSSRELISYEQYF
J: TRBJ1-2; size: .; D: .; V: TRBV2; DNA: TGTGCCAGCTCACCACCTAGTGGGTCTGGCTACACCTTC; CDR3: CASSPPSGSGYTF
J: TRBJ2-3; size: .; D: .; V: TRBV12-3/TRBV12-4; DNA: TGTGCCAGCAGTTCAACAGGGGATACGCAGTATTTT; CDR3: CASSSTGDTQYF
J: TRBJ1-4; size: few; D: TRBD1; V: TRBV5-1; DNA: TGCGCCAGCAGGGACACAGGGGCAACTAATGAAAAACTGTTTTTT; CDR3: CASRDTGATNEKLFF
J: TRBJ2-7; size: .; D: .; V: TRBV14; DNA: TGTGCCAGCAGCCAACCCAGCGGAATCCCAACCTACGAGCAGTACTTC; CDR3: CASSQPSGIPTYEQYF
J: TRBJ2-3; size: .; D: .; V: TRBV25-1; DNA: TGTGCCAACCATCGTATGGAGGGGCTCACAGATACGCAGTATTTT; CDR3: CANHRMEGLTDTQYF
J: TRBJ2-6; size: .; D: .; V: TRBV10-3; DNA: TGTGCCATCAGTGAGGCAGGGTCCCTATCTGGGGCCAACGTCCTGACTTTC; CDR3: CAISEAGSLSGANVLTF
J: TRBJ2-7; size: few; D: .; V: TRBV19; DNA: TGTGCCAGTAGTAACTCGGAGGGGGTTTCCTACGAGCAGTACTTC; CDR3: CASSNSEGVSYEQYF
J: TRBJ1-2; size: few; D: TRBD1; V: TRBV5-6; DNA: TGTGCCAGCATTACACAGGGGGCGCGGGGCTACACCTTC; CDR3: CASITQGARGYTF
J: TRBJ2-1; size: many; D: TRBD2; V: TRBV25-1; DNA: TGTGCCAGCAGTGAGCCCATAGCGGGAGTGATAAATGAGCAGTTCTTC; CDR3: CASSEPIAGVINEQFF